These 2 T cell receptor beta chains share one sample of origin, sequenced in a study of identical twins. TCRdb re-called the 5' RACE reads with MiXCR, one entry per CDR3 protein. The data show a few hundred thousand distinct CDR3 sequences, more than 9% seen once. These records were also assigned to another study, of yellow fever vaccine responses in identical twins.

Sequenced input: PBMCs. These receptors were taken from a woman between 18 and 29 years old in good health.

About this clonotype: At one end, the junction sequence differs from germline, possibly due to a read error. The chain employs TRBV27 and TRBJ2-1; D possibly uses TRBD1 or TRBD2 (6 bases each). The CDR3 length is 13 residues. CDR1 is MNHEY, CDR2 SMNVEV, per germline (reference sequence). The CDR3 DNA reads TGTGCCAGCTCGAGTACGGGGGCCTTCTCTTCCGTATTC. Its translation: CASSSTGAFSSVF.

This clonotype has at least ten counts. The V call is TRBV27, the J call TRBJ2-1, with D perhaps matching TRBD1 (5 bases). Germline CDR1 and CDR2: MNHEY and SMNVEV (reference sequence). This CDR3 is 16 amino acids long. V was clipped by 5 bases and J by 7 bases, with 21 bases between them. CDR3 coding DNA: TGTGCCAGCAGTCCCACCCCGACAGTTTACCAAAATGAGCAGTTCTTC. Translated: CASSPTPTVYQNEQFF.